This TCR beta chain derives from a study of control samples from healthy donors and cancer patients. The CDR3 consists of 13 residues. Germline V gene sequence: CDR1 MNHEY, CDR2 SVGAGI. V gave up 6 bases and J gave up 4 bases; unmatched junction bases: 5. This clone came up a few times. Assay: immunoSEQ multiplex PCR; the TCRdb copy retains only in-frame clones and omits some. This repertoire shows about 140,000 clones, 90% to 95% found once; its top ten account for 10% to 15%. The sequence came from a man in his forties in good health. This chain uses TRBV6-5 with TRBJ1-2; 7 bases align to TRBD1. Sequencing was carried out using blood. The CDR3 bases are TGTGCCAGCAGCGACAGGGTTGGCTATGGCTACACCTTC. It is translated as CASSDRVGYGYTF.